These T cell receptor beta chains were read from a single sample in a study of CD8 T cells in ankylosing spondylitis. TCRdb used MiXCR to reprocess the 5' RACE reads, holding one entry per CDR3 protein. The table lists roughly 250,000 distinct CDR3 sequences, approximately 10% of them singletons, with about 3% in the top ten. The specimen sequenced was blood, either unsorted or a sorted T cell fraction (not recorded which). These receptors came from a male donor with ankylosing spondylitis or in good health (not recorded which). Both conserved end residues are part of each CDR3. A D gene is named only where the DNA matches it firmly. Clone size is shown for a subset of rows, as once, few, many or a class of expanded clone.

abundance: many
v_gene: TRBV20-1
j_gene: TRBJ2-1
d_gene: TRBD2
CDR3nt: TGCAGTGCTAAGGGACTAGCGTCCTACAATGAGCAGTTCTTC
CDR3aa: CSAKGLASYNEQFF

abundance: many
v_gene: TRBV4-1
j_gene: TRBJ1-4
d_gene: TRBD1
CDR3nt: TGCGCCAGCAGCCTTCCGACAGGGCCTGAAAAACTGTTTTTT
CDR3aa: CASSLPTGPEKLFF

abundance: many
v_gene: TRBV3-1
j_gene: TRBJ2-2
d_gene: -
CDR3nt: TGTGCCAGCAGTCCCTCCGGAACTGGGCTGTTTTTT
CDR3aa: CASSPSGTGLFF

abundance: many
v_gene: TRBV5-1
j_gene: TRBJ2-1
d_gene: TRBD2
CDR3nt: TGCGCCAGCAGCCCGGCCCCTAGCGGCTACAATGAGCAGTTCTTC
CDR3aa: CASSPAPSGYNEQFF

abundance: few
v_gene: TRBV27
j_gene: TRBJ2-3
d_gene: -
CDR3nt: TGTGCCAGCAGACCCCTGGAGCGGTCCACAGATACGCAGTATTTT
CDR3aa: CASRPLERSTDTQYF

abundance: many
v_gene: TRBV20-1
j_gene: TRBJ2-7
d_gene: TRBD2
CDR3nt: TGCAGTGCGGGGGGGTCCTACGAGCAGTACTTC
CDR3aa: CSAGGSYEQYF

abundance: -
v_gene: TRBV23-1
j_gene: TRBJ1-3
d_gene: -
CDR3nt: TGCGCCAGCAGTCAACCGGGACACCGAGAACTGGGGGACACCATATATTTT
CDR3aa: CASSQPGHRELGDTIYF

abundance: many
v_gene: TRBV21-1
j_gene: TRBJ2-4
d_gene: -
CDR3nt: TGTGCCAGCAGCACCGCCGCGAGACTAGCGGGAGAGGGGAAAAACATTCAGTACTTC
CDR3aa: CASSTAARLAGEGKNIQYF

abundance: many
v_gene: TRBV27
j_gene: TRBJ2-3
d_gene: -
CDR3nt: TGTGCCAGCAGTCCTTTCCCCGCCCTTAGCACAGATACGCAGTATTTT
CDR3aa: CASSPFPALSTDTQYF

abundance: many
v_gene: TRBV5-1
j_gene: TRBJ1-4
d_gene: -
CDR3nt: TGCGCCAGCAGCTTGGGGCCGGGTGATGAAAAACTGTTTTTT
CDR3aa: CASSLGPGDEKLFF

abundance: many
v_gene: TRBV6-1
j_gene: TRBJ2-7
d_gene: -
CDR3nt: TGTGCCAGCACCCGAGGGGTGGAAACCAACTACGAGCAGTACTTC
CDR3aa: CASTRGVETNYEQYF

abundance: many
v_gene: TRBV12-3/TRBV12-4
j_gene: TRBJ1-2
d_gene: -
CDR3nt: TGTGCCAGCAGCTGGGGGGGGTCTGGCTACACCTTC
CDR3aa: CASSWGGSGYTF

abundance: many
v_gene: TRBV5-6
j_gene: TRBJ2-3
d_gene: -
CDR3nt: TGTGCCAGCAGCACCGACGGGGAGGGCACAGATACGCAGTATTTT
CDR3aa: CASSTDGEGTDTQYF

abundance: -
v_gene: TRBV7-2
j_gene: TRBJ1-6
d_gene: -
CDR3nt: TGTGCCAGCAACCCAAGCGGTACAGCTTATAATTCACCCCTCCACTTT
CDR3aa: CASNPSGTAYNSPLHF

abundance: -
v_gene: TRBV27
j_gene: TRBJ2-7
d_gene: TRBD2
CDR3nt: TGTGCCAGTTCTAGCGGGGGCTCCCGGGTGGAGCAGTACTTC
CDR3aa: CASSSGGSRVEQYF

abundance: -
v_gene: TRBV25-1
j_gene: TRBJ2-7
d_gene: TRBD1
CDR3nt: TGTGCCAGCAGTGTCTCCGGGACAGGGAACTACGAGCAGTACTTC
CDR3aa: CASSVSGTGNYEQYF

abundance: many
v_gene: TRBV20-1
j_gene: TRBJ1-1
d_gene: -
CDR3nt: TGCAGTGCATCCAGGGATCCTGAAGCTTTCTTT
CDR3aa: CSASRDPEAFF

abundance: many
v_gene: TRBV20-1
j_gene: TRBJ2-7
d_gene: TRBD2
CDR3nt: TGCAGTGCTTCCCCCGGGACTAGCTCCTACGAGCAGTACTTC
CDR3aa: CSASPGTSSYEQYF

abundance: many
v_gene: TRBV6-1
j_gene: TRBJ2-2
d_gene: -
CDR3nt: TGTGCCAGCAGAGGAGGATCGAACACCGGGGAGCTGTTTTTT
CDR3aa: CASRGGSNTGELFF

abundance: many
v_gene: TRBV5-5
j_gene: TRBJ2-6
d_gene: -
CDR3nt: TGTGCCAGCAGCTCTGGGGTGCCCGGGGCCAACGTCCTGACTTTC
CDR3aa: CASSSGVPGANVLTF

abundance: few
v_gene: TRBV11-3
j_gene: TRBJ2-7
d_gene: -
CDR3nt: TGTGCCAGCAGCTTATGGTCGGACAATGCCTACGAGCAGTACTTC
CDR3aa: CASSLWSDNAYEQYF

abundance: many
v_gene: TRBV18
j_gene: TRBJ2-1
d_gene: -
CDR3nt: TGTGCCAGCTCACCACCCATGGAGCAGAATGAGCAGTTCTTC
CDR3aa: CASSPPMEQNEQFF

abundance: -
v_gene: TRBV6-1
j_gene: TRBJ2-7
d_gene: -
CDR3nt: TGTGCCAGCAGTCCTGGCCCAGTCGAGCAGTACTTC
CDR3aa: CASSPGPVEQYF

abundance: -
v_gene: TRBV29-1
j_gene: TRBJ2-5
d_gene: -
CDR3nt: TGCAGCGTCTCCCGGGCCCAAGAGACCCAGTACTTC
CDR3aa: CSVSRAQETQYF

abundance: many
v_gene: TRBV12-3/TRBV12-4
j_gene: TRBJ1-4
d_gene: TRBD1
CDR3nt: TGTGCCAGCAGTTTGACAGGGGGAGAAAAACTGTTTTTT
CDR3aa: CASSLTGGEKLFF

abundance: few
v_gene: TRBV7-9
j_gene: TRBJ2-1
d_gene: -
CDR3nt: TGTGCCAGCAGCTTAGTGCGAGATACGAATGAGCAGTTCTTC
CDR3aa: CASSLVRDTNEQFF